The rows below give T cell receptor beta chains drawn from one sample of a study of T-cell memory formation after mild COVID-19. TCRdb re-called the 5' RACE reads with MiXCR, one entry per CDR3 protein. The sample lists approximately 99,000 distinct CDR3 sequences, 18% occurring once. Sequenced material: PBMCs or a T cell subset sorted from them (not recorded which). Receptors originate from a man between 18 and 35 years old who had mild COVID-19 (a few samples of this study predate the infection). Cell type and time point are not known. The CDR3 runs from the conserved cysteine through the conserved F or W. D genes are given only for firm matches. The size field is filled for only some rows; it gives once, few, many or a size class.

d_gene: -
len: 15
j_gene: TRBJ1-5
abundance: few
v_gene: TRBV12-3/TRBV12-4
CDR3nt: TGTGCCAGCAGTTTGGCCTCCCTGCACAATCAGCCCCAGCATTTT
CDR3aa: CASSLASLHNQPQHF

d_gene: -
len: 14
j_gene: TRBJ2-5
abundance: few
v_gene: TRBV2
CDR3nt: TGTGCCAGCAACCCCGAGGCAGGGAGAGAGACCCAGTACTTC
CDR3aa: CASNPEAGRETQYF

d_gene: -
len: 14
j_gene: TRBJ1-2
abundance: many
v_gene: TRBV5-6
CDR3nt: TGTGCCAGCAGCCTTCCGCCGGGGAAGAGTGGCTACACCTTC
CDR3aa: CASSLPPGKSGYTF

d_gene: -
len: 13
j_gene: TRBJ2-1
abundance: few
v_gene: TRBV20-1
CDR3nt: TGCAGTGCTAAGTCTAGCCCCTACAATGAGCAGTTCTTC
CDR3aa: CSAKSSPYNEQFF

d_gene: TRBD1
len: 14
j_gene: TRBJ2-1
abundance: -
v_gene: TRBV18
CDR3nt: TGTGCCAGCTCCCCGGACAGGGGGCACAATGAGCAGTTCTTC
CDR3aa: CASSPDRGHNEQFF

d_gene: -
len: 14
j_gene: TRBJ1-2
abundance: few
v_gene: TRBV5-5
CDR3nt: TGTGCCAGCAGCCTAGAGAGGGGCTTAGTCGGCTACACCTTC
CDR3aa: CASSLERGLVGYTF

d_gene: -
len: 15
j_gene: TRBJ1-1
abundance: few
v_gene: TRBV29-1
CDR3nt: TGCAGCGTTCATCCCCCCGGACCGATAAACACTGAAGCTTTCTTT
CDR3aa: CSVHPPGPINTEAFF

d_gene: TRBD2
len: 15
j_gene: TRBJ2-3
abundance: -
v_gene: TRBV12-3/TRBV12-4
CDR3nt: TGTGCCAGCAGTTTATCCAGCGGGGGGGTTGTTACGCAGTATTTT
CDR3aa: CASSLSSGGVVTQYF

d_gene: TRBD2
len: 18
j_gene: TRBJ2-4
abundance: -
v_gene: TRBV7-2
CDR3nt: TGTGCCAGCAGCTACGGACTAGCGGGAACACAGGCCAAAAACATTCAGTACTTC
CDR3aa: CASSYGLAGTQAKNIQYF

d_gene: -
len: 14
j_gene: TRBJ2-7
abundance: -
v_gene: TRBV6-5
CDR3nt: TGTGCCAGCAGCCTCCACTATTCCTCCTACGAGCAGTACTTC
CDR3aa: CASSLHYSSYEQYF

d_gene: -
len: 14
j_gene: TRBJ2-5
abundance: -
v_gene: TRBV4-2
CDR3nt: TGTGCCAGCAGCCAACCCACTGGGGCGGAGACCCAGTACTTC
CDR3aa: CASSQPTGAETQYF

d_gene: TRBD1
len: 13
j_gene: TRBJ2-3
abundance: few
v_gene: TRBV7-2
CDR3nt: TGTGCCAGCAGTGGACAGGGGGCACATACGCAGTATTTT
CDR3aa: CASSGQGAHTQYF

d_gene: TRBD1
len: 14
j_gene: TRBJ2-7
abundance: -
v_gene: TRBV6-1
CDR3nt: TGTGCCAGCAGTGAAAGGGGGACAGCCTACGAGCAGTACTTC
CDR3aa: CASSERGTAYEQYF

d_gene: TRBD1
len: 14
j_gene: TRBJ1-2
abundance: few
v_gene: TRBV18
CDR3nt: TGTGCCAGCTCACCTTGGACAGGGGGAGACGGCTACACCTTC
CDR3aa: CASSPWTGGDGYTF

d_gene: -
len: 17
j_gene: TRBJ1-6
abundance: few
v_gene: TRBV5-1
CDR3nt: TGCGCCAGCAGCTTGGTTGCGACAGAGACCATCGGTTCACCCCTCCACTTT
CDR3aa: CASSLVATETIGSPLHF

d_gene: TRBD2
len: 16
j_gene: TRBJ2-1
abundance: few
v_gene: TRBV9
CDR3nt: TGTGCCAGCAGCGTAGCGGGAGCGGGGTCCTACAATGAGCAGTTCTTC
CDR3aa: CASSVAGAGSYNEQFF

d_gene: TRBD1
len: 13
j_gene: TRBJ1-1
abundance: many
v_gene: TRBV7-8
CDR3nt: TGTGCCAGCAGCTCAGACAGGGACACTGAAGCTTTCTTT
CDR3aa: CASSSDRDTEAFF

d_gene: TRBD1
len: 12
j_gene: TRBJ2-7
abundance: few
v_gene: TRBV11-1
CDR3nt: TGTGCCAGCAGCTGGGACAGGGACGAGCAGTACTTC
CDR3aa: CASSWDRDEQYF

d_gene: TRBD1
len: 15
j_gene: TRBJ2-2
abundance: -
v_gene: TRBV5-1
CDR3nt: TGCGCCAGCAGCTTGCCGACAGGGGGTGGCGGGGAGCTGTTTTTT
CDR3aa: CASSLPTGGGGELFF

d_gene: -
len: 15
j_gene: TRBJ1-2
abundance: -
v_gene: TRBV14
CDR3nt: TGTGCCAGCAGCCAAGAGTTCATGGCAGTTCAGGGGTACACCTTC
CDR3aa: CASSQEFMAVQGYTF

d_gene: TRBD2
len: 18
j_gene: TRBJ2-4
abundance: -
v_gene: TRBV7-2
CDR3nt: TGTGCCAGCAGCTTAGGAATGTGGGCGGGGGGGCGGAAAAACATTCAGTACTTC
CDR3aa: CASSLGMWAGGRKNIQYF

d_gene: TRBD1
len: 16
j_gene: TRBJ1-2
abundance: -
v_gene: TRBV9
CDR3nt: TGTGCCAGCAGCGCATCCGGGACAGGGACCTACTATGGCTACACCTTC
CDR3aa: CASSASGTGTYYGYTF

d_gene: -
len: 14
j_gene: TRBJ1-6
abundance: -
v_gene: TRBV7-9
CDR3nt: TGTGCCAGCAGCTTGATGCAGGGAAATTCACCCCTCCACTTT
CDR3aa: CASSLMQGNSPLHF

d_gene: TRBD1
len: 15
j_gene: TRBJ1-5
abundance: few
v_gene: TRBV7-2
CDR3nt: TGTGCCAGCAGCTTGGGACAGGGGAGGGGTCAGCCCCAGCATTTT
CDR3aa: CASSLGQGRGQPQHF

d_gene: TRBD2
len: 17
j_gene: TRBJ2-3
abundance: few
v_gene: TRBV7-8
CDR3nt: TGTGCCAGCAGCTCCTACCGACTAGCGGGGGGTACAGATACGCAGTATTTT
CDR3aa: CASSSYRLAGGTDTQYF

d_gene: -
len: 13
j_gene: TRBJ1-1
abundance: -
v_gene: TRBV5-1
CDR3nt: TGCGCCAGCAGCTTAGGCGGAGGAGGTGGAGCTTTCTTT
CDR3aa: CASSLGGGGGAFF

d_gene: -
len: 13
j_gene: TRBJ1-1
abundance: -
v_gene: TRBV5-8
CDR3nt: TGTGCCGGTCTGGGCCTCTGGAACACTGAAGCTTTCTTT
CDR3aa: CAGLGLWNTEAFF

d_gene: -
len: 14
j_gene: TRBJ2-5
abundance: many
v_gene: TRBV12-3/TRBV12-4
CDR3nt: TGTGCCAGCAGTCCTACTAGGACGTCAGAGACCCAGTACTTC
CDR3aa: CASSPTRTSETQYF

d_gene: -
len: 16
j_gene: TRBJ1-5
abundance: many
v_gene: TRBV12-3/TRBV12-4
CDR3nt: TGTGCCAGCAGTTTAGACGGCAGGGTTAGCAATCAGCCCCAGCATTTT
CDR3aa: CASSLDGRVSNQPQHF

d_gene: -
len: 13
j_gene: TRBJ2-4
abundance: few
v_gene: TRBV20-1
CDR3nt: TGCAGTGCTAGCACTCACACCAAAAACATTCAGTACTTC
CDR3aa: CSASTHTKNIQYF

d_gene: -
len: 11
j_gene: TRBJ2-7
abundance: few
v_gene: TRBV12-3/TRBV12-4
CDR3nt: TGTGCCAGCAGTTTAGGATGGGGACAGTACTTC
CDR3aa: CASSLGWGQYF

d_gene: -
len: 10
j_gene: TRBJ2-1
abundance: few
v_gene: TRBV28
CDR3nt: TGTGCCAGCGGACACCATGAGCAGTTCTTC
CDR3aa: CASGHHEQFF

d_gene: -
len: 14
j_gene: TRBJ1-4
abundance: few
v_gene: TRBV14
CDR3nt: TGTGCCAGCAGCCAGGACACATCGCGTGAAAAACTGTTTTTT
CDR3aa: CASSQDTSREKLFF

d_gene: -
len: 12
j_gene: TRBJ2-3
abundance: -
v_gene: TRBV5-1
CDR3nt: TGCGCCAGCAGCAGAGAGACAGATACGCAGTATTTT
CDR3aa: CASSRETDTQYF

d_gene: -
len: 12
j_gene: TRBJ2-1
abundance: -
v_gene: TRBV7-2
CDR3nt: TGTGCCAGCAGCTTAATAGTCGGGGAGCAGTTCTTC
CDR3aa: CASSLIVGEQFF

d_gene: TRBD2
len: 15
j_gene: TRBJ2-3
abundance: -
v_gene: TRBV20-1
CDR3nt: TGCAGTGCTAGACGACCGGGGGGAATCACAGATACGCAGTATTTT
CDR3aa: CSARRPGGITDTQYF

d_gene: -
len: 14
j_gene: TRBJ2-3
abundance: -
v_gene: TRBV18
CDR3nt: TGTGCCAGCTCACCACCCAGCACAGATAATACGCAGTATTTT
CDR3aa: CASSPPSTDNTQYF

d_gene: -
len: 11
j_gene: TRBJ1-4
abundance: few
v_gene: TRBV6-5
CDR3nt: TGTGCCAGCAGGGCAGGGGAAAAACTGTTTTTT
CDR3aa: CASRAGEKLFF

d_gene: -
len: 14
j_gene: TRBJ2-4
abundance: -
v_gene: TRBV18
CDR3nt: TGTGCCAGCTCGGGGGCAGGGGACAAAAACATTCAGTACTTC
CDR3aa: CASSGAGDKNIQYF

d_gene: TRBD1
len: 13
j_gene: TRBJ2-1
abundance: few
v_gene: TRBV2
CDR3nt: TGTGCCAGGGAGGGACAGGGGGCAGGTGAGCAGTTCTTC
CDR3aa: CAREGQGAGEQFF

d_gene: -
len: 13
j_gene: TRBJ1-5
abundance: -
v_gene: TRBV7-2
CDR3nt: TGTGCCAGCAGCGCCAGGGGCGCCCAGCCCCAGCATTTT
CDR3aa: CASSARGAQPQHF

d_gene: -
len: 12
j_gene: TRBJ2-2
abundance: -
v_gene: TRBV6-2/TRBV6-3
CDR3nt: TGTGCCAGTCGGACGAACACCGGGGAGCTGTTTTTT
CDR3aa: CASRTNTGELFF

d_gene: TRBD2
len: 17
j_gene: TRBJ2-5
abundance: -
v_gene: TRBV4-2
CDR3nt: TGTGCCAGCAGCCAAGATGGGACTAGCGGGGGGGAAGAGACCCAGTACTTC
CDR3aa: CASSQDGTSGGEETQYF